This TCR beta chain was captured in a study of CD8 T cells in ankylosing spondylitis (dated by TCRdb to about 2017). About the study as a whole: T cell receptor beta repertoires were profiled in healthy donors and ankylosing spondylitis patients so that disease-linked TCR variants could be found. Peripheral blood samples were taken, and synovial fluid was additionally collected from ankylosing spondylitis patients. The full study cohort was made up of about 25 ankylosing spondylitis patients and about a hundred healthy donors. Overall results and qualifications from the work: Some motif variants had previously been reported in the synovial fluid and blood of reactive arthritis patients, which suggests shared mechanisms of disease initiation. In peripheral blood, the disease-linked clones were found at relatively low frequencies and had a CD8+ phenotype. According to the report, matched synovial fluid samples from ankylosing spondylitis patients were significantly enriched for the disease-linked clones. Blood from ankylosing spondylitis patients appeared to be characterized by a TCR beta motif composed of roughly eight highly homologous amino acid variants.

Data came from an Illumina HiSeq 2500. Quantitative 5'-RACE with molecular barcodes was used to prepare TCR beta libraries. In the paper's pipeline: A new computational method based on a probabilistic model of VDJ rearrangement was used to identify disease-linked TCR variants. TCRdb reprocessing: public reads trimmed at Q25 with fastp, clones called with MiXCR, in-frame beta chains kept. Every CDR3 protein is listed once, alongside the most common genes and DNA of its rows. Clone size and V and J calls follow TCRdb, not the original study. Across this sample there are roughly 130,000 distinct CDR3 sequences, with roughly 8.8% seen only once. Jointly, the top ten make up less than 7.5% of the sample. Synovial fluid samples were paired with blood samples taken from the same ankylosing spondylitis patients. Many counts were recorded for this clonotype. Its antigen remains undetermined. No base qualities exist here, and no much larger clone lies one base off it.

This sequence originates from a male donor with ankylosing spondylitis. The specimen was synovial fluid, either unsorted or a sorted T cell fraction (not recorded which).

The nucleotide sequence is TGCAGTGCTAGCGGAGGGGCCGGAGGGTTAGAAGCTTTCTTT. Protein translation: CSASGGAGGLEAFF. The chain is made from TRBV20-1 and TRBJ1-1, with TRBD1 perhaps the D gene, on 5 matching bases. The CDR3 runs 14 amino acids, cysteine and phenylalanine included. Only CDR3 DNA is held: 42 bases, read in frame from base 1. CDR1 and CDR2, per the germline V gene (reference sequence), are DFQATT and SNEGSKA. Between the V and J ends, shortened by 3 bases and 8 bases respectively, the junction contains 19 bases.